These 10 T cell receptor beta chains were all obtained from the same sample, sequenced in a study of cytomegalovirus exposure and HLA in healthy donors. It was with 60 Vbeta and 13 Jbeta primers that the PCR ran. Clones were read by immunoSEQ multiplex PCR, and TCRdb kept only the in-frame ones, dropping some. The data show around 110,000 clones, about 70% seen once. The sample comprised PBMCs. These receptors came from a female donor in good health and CMV-seronegative.

The V and J genes are TRBV7-2 and TRBJ1-5, with D possibly TRBD1 on 5 matching bases. From germline, CDR1 is SGHTA and CDR2 FQGNSA. The germline V and J ends were trimmed by 6 bases and 2 bases, with 11 bases remaining between them. The CDR3 contains 14 residues. CDR3 bases: TGTGCCAGCAGGGGGGGAGGGGGCAATCAGCCCCAGCATTTT. Translated: CASRGGGGNQPQHF. Together with reference TRBV7-2 and TRBJ1-5, the CDR3 gives the full variable domain: GAGVSQSPSNKVTEKGKDVELRCDPISGHTALYWYRQSLGQGLEFLIYFQGNSAPDKSGLPSDRFSAERTGGSVSTLTIQRTQQEDSAVYLCASRGGGGNQPQHFGDGTRLSIL.

This chain joins TRBV7-6 and TRBJ2-1, with D perhaps matching TRBD1 (6 bases). The V gene's germline CDR1 is SGHVS and CDR2 FNYEAQ. The CDR3 loop spans 14 amino acids. The germline V and J ends were trimmed by 5 bases and 7 bases, with 15 bases remaining between them. CDR3 sequence: CASSELGARNEQFF. CDR3 DNA sequence: TGTGCCAGCAGCGAATTGGGGGCGCGGAATGAGCAGTTCTTC.

The chain combines TRBV15 with TRBJ1-3, with D possibly being TRBD1 (6 bases). This CDR3 is built from 15 residues. Germline-derived CDR1 and CDR2 are LNHNV and YYDKDF (reference sequence). The V and J ends lost 3 bases and 1 base respectively, with 10 bases between them. This chain's CDR3 is CATSRDSLSGNTIYF. The CDR3, as DNA: TGTGCCACCAGCAGGGACAGTCTATCTGGAAACACCATATATTTT.

V and J are TRBV15 and TRBJ1-2; D is undetermined. CDR1 is LNHNV and CDR2 is YYDKDF in the germline V gene (reference sequence). The CDR3 spans 13 residues. Deletions cut 3 bases from V and 8 bases from J, with 13 bases between. The CDR3 DNA sequence: TGTGCCACCAGCAGTGGTACAGTCGGCGGCTACACCTTC. Protein product: CATSSGTVGGYTF.

This chain links TRBV14 with TRBJ2-2, with a weak D call TRBD2 (6 bases). The germline gives CDR1 SGHDN, CDR2 FVKESK. The CDR3 contains 14 residues. V lost 4 bases and J lost 5, with 11 bases in between. The CDR3 bases are TGTGCCAGCAGCCTAAACGGGGGAACCGGGGAGCTGTTTTTT. It is translated as CASSLNGGTGELFF.

The V and J genes are TRBV11-2 and TRBJ1-2; the match to TRBD1 covers 8 bases. V shed 5 bases and J 7 bases; nucleotides not matched to a gene: 9. The germline gives CDR1 SGHAT, CDR2 FQNNGV. This CDR3 is built from 14 residues. The CDR3 DNA follows: TGTGCCAGCAGCATTTCCAGGGGGCGATTTGGCTACACCTTC. Protein product: CASSISRGRFGYTF.

In DNA form, the CDR3 reads TGTGCCAGCAGGGACAGATCCTACAATGAGCAGTTCTTC. Translated, it gives CASRDRSYNEQFF. This sequence joins TRBV25-1 and TRBJ2-1, with a tentative D call TRBD1 (6 bases). Per germline, CDR1 MGHDK and CDR2 SYGVNS. Trimming stripped 6 bases from V and 1 base from J, with 7 bases between. The CDR3 sequence is 13 residues long.

The rearrangement uses TRBV27 and TRBJ2-7, with a tentative D call TRBD1 (5 bases). Germline CDR1 and CDR2: MNHEY and SMNVEV (reference sequence). The V and J ends lost 4 bases and 5 bases respectively, with 15 bases between them. This CDR3 is 14 amino acids long. CDR3 nucleotides: TGTGCCAGCAGTTCCCTCGGAAGGGGAAACGAGCAGTACTTC. Protein sequence: CASSSLGRGNEQYF.

The chain couples TRBV7-9 to TRBJ1-4; D unresolved. Germline-derived CDR1 and CDR2 are SEHNR and FQNEAQ (reference sequence). The CDR3 extends over 11 amino acids. V lost 5 bases and J 7 bases, leaving 5 bases between the germline ends. As DNA, the CDR3 is TGTGCCAGCAGCCTCAGTGAAAAACTGTTTTTT. Translation gives CASSLSEKLFF.

With respect to this clone: The junction departs from the called germline gene at one end, perhaps through a read error. The J gene is TRBJ1-5, the V gene TRBV2, with TRBD1 matching over 8 bases. The CDR3 is made up of 16 amino acids. CDR1 is SNHLY, CDR2 FYNNEI, per germline. The CDR3 DNA is TGTGCCAGCACTGAACAGGGGGTTCAATCTAATCAGCCCCAGCATTTT. Translation: CASTEQGVQSNQPQHF.